This T cell receptor (beta chain) was documented in a study of blood T cells in healthy people across ages. This clonotype was seen just once. Germline is not matched at one junction end, which may reflect a read error. Germline V gene lookup returns CDR1 DFQATT and CDR2 SNEGSKA (reference sequence). CDR3 length equals 16 residues. A second about 7 to 12 cycle PCR used barcoded and J-beta primers. Every cDNA molecule carried a tag from a template-switch adaptor bearing 12 random nucleotides. TCRdb re-derived calls from the 5' RACE reads in MiXCR, one entry per CDR3 protein. Of fewer than 900,000 distinct CDR3 sequences in the sample, 35% to 45% were seen once.

The TCR sequence derives from a woman aged 55-70 years in good health. The sequenced material came from blood. The V and J genes are TRBV20-1 and TRBJ2-5; unclear D gene. CDR3 coding DNA: TGCAGGGCTAGAGATCAACGGTTGCCTCACCTACGGGCCCGGTACTTC. The encoded protein is CRARDQRLPHLRARYF.